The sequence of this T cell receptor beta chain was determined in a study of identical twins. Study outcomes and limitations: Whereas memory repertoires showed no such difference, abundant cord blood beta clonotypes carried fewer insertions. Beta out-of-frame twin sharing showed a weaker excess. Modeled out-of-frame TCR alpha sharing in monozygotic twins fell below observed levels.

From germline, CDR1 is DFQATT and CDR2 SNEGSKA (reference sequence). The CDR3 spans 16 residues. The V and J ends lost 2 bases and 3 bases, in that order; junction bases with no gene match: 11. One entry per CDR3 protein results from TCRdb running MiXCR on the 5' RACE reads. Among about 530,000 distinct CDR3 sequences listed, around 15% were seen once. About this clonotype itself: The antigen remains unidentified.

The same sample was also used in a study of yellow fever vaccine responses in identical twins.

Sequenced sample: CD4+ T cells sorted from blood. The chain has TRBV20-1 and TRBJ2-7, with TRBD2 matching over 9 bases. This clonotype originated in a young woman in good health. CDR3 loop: CSARQPSSGTVYEQYF. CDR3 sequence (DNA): TGCAGTGCTAGACAACCCTCTAGCGGGACCGTCTACGAGCAGTACTTC.